Below, one T cell receptor beta chain is given with its context. This clone's antigen is unknown. No per-base quality is available; no much larger clone lies one base away. TCRbeta CDR3 regions were amplified from genomic DNA by means of the immunoSEQ Assay, a bias-controlled multiplex PCR. The paper's processing steps were these. Within the assay, amplification of reference gene primers was used to estimate how many nucleated cells each sample contained. To quantify the absolute abundance of each unique TCRbeta CDR3 rearrangement, sequence reads were collapsed and filtered. Productive Simpson clonality was computed per sample as the square root of Simpson's diversity index over productive rearrangements. What TCRdb holds here is the immuneACCESS table cut down to in-frame rearrangements. Part of the clones is not present; checked against another copy, under half of the missing clones reflect an unresolved V gene, and the others are unexplained. The V and J calls and the clone size are those of that table, but D and trimming were determined from the DNA. In all, the sample holds around 230,000 clones, and around nine tenths of those were seen once. The ten largest clones capture 3.5% to 4% of the sample.

These data belong to a study of blood T cell repertoires in COVID-19 (dated by TCRdb to the early 2020s). A note on the overall study: Samples from collaborators originated in the United States, Italy and Spain and spanned both the acute and convalescent phases of COVID-19. The prospective study material was composed of cDNA or gDNA derived from T cells, B-cell-depleted T cells, or PBMCs. Sample metadata almost always included a de-identified subject ID, COVID-19 status, age in years and sex. Where available, HLA class I and class II types were obtained from metadata supplied by the sample provider rather than from assay-based typing. Samples came from the ongoing ImmuneRACE study (first 160 participants) plus 1,254 subjects from 6 global collaborators. The repertoires were released in a freely available public database intended as a resource for research on the immune response to SARS-CoV-2. The dataset comprised deeply sampled blood TCRbeta repertoires from subjects exposed to, actively infected with, or recovered from COVID-19.

Participants in the prospective study were enrolled through a virtual design, were aged roughly 18 to 100 years, and lived in approximately 25 United States geographic areas. In the prospective study, participants were assigned to cohorts based on the clinical history participants reported in a screening survey and a study questionnaire. In the prospective study, whole blood, serum and a nasopharyngeal or oropharyngeal swab were collected from each participant by mobile phlebotomists. Additional blood draws and questionnaires over an approximately 2-month period could optionally be provided by prospective study participants. Before DNA extraction, prospective study blood samples were shipped either frozen or at room temperature. CDR1 and CDR2 (SGHDN, FVKESK) derive from the germline V gene. V is shortened by 0 bases, J by 5 bases, and the region joining them spans 11 bases. The CDR3 goes from the cysteine to the phenylalanine over 15 residues. CDR3 DNA only is kept here, 45 bases in frame from base 1.

General conclusions and limits of the study: Clinical and demographic metadata were provided uncurated, with the amount varying by source and participant.

The chain links TRBV14 with TRBJ2-1; the D segment could be TRBD2, given 5 matching bases. This sequence originates from a woman in her twenties or thirties with acute COVID-19. What was sequenced was PBMCs or T cells enriched from blood (not recorded which). The DNA is as follows: TGTGCCAGCAGCCAAGACCGACTATTGGACAATGAGCAGTTCTTC. Translated, this is CASSQDRLLDNEQFF.